Following are 27 T cell receptor beta chains from one sample sequenced in a study of graft-versus-host responses after intestinal transplantation. The protocol was immunoSEQ multiplex PCR, while the TCRdb copy is restricted to in-frame clones and leaves out a portion. Of about 29,000 clones detected, over 60% appear once; the ten largest clones hold 2.5% to 3.5%. Graft tissue processing released intraepithelial and lamina propria lymphocytes. This specimen consisted of ileum tissue, obtained 98 days after intestinal transplantation. The source of these receptors is a human patient who received an intestinal transplant, so some T cells may come from the graft donor.

V is TRBV4-1 and J is TRBJ2-5; perhaps D is TRBD1 or TRBD2 (5 bases each). Germline CDR1 reads MGHRA; CDR2 reads YSYEKL. Trimming left V 1 base short and J 5 bases short, with 11 bases between. The length of the CDR3 is 14 residues. CDR3 protein: CASSQVLGDETQYF. Written as DNA, the CDR3 is TGCGCCAGCAGCCAAGTTTTAGGGGACGAGACCCAGTACTTC.

CDR3 loop: CASSLEWGRAEAFF. Written as DNA, the CDR3 is TGTGCCAGCAGCTTGGAATGGGGTAGGGCTGAAGCTTTCTTT. The chain links TRBV5-6 to TRBJ1-1; D gene unclear. Germline V CDR1 and CDR2: SGHDT, YYEEEE. This CDR3 is 14 amino acids long. Trimming removed 0 bases from V and 6 bases from J, with 12 bases in between. Full variable domain (remainder filled in from reference TRBV5-6 and TRBJ1-1): DAGVTQSPTHLIKTRGQQVTLRCSPKSGHDTVSWYQQALGQGPQFIFQYYEEEERQRGNFPDRFSGHQFPNYSSELNVNALLLGDSALYLCASSLEWGRAEAFFGQGTRLTVV.

The chain has TRBV11-2 and TRBJ1-6; D is ambiguous. V lost 1 base and J lost 8, with 9 bases in between. CDR3 length equals 14 residues. The germline V gene has CDR1 SGHAT and CDR2 FQNNGV. The CDR3 loop is CASSLGVGYSPLHF. Here the CDR3 DNA reads TGTGCCAGCAGCTTAGGGGTAGGTTATTCACCCCTCCACTTT.

V is TRBV2 and J is TRBJ1-5, with 11 bases identical to TRBD1. With V trimmed by 6 bases and J by 5 bases, 6 bases remained unmatched. CDR1 and CDR2 (germline): SNHLY, FYNNEI. The CDR3 consists of 15 residues. CDR3 protein: CASSPDRGLYQPQHF. In DNA form, the CDR3 reads TGTGCCAGCAGCCCGGACAGGGGGCTCTATCAGCCCCAGCATTTT.

This clone has a handful of counts. As the CDR3 is not closed by the conserved phenylalanine or tryptophan, this likely results from a read error. It is unclear where the CDR3 begins or ends on the DNA, so no DNA is shown, and the CDR3 is as TCRdb lists it. The chain is built from TRBV6-8 and TRBJ1-2; TRBD1 is taken as the D call from the table, unchecked against the DNA. Germline CDR1 and CDR2: MNHGY and SAAAGT. Ends included, the CDR3 has 10 residues. CDR3 region: CASSYRGHAS.

The V and J genes are TRBV7-2 and TRBJ1-2; 8 nucleotides align to TRBD1. The junction had 3 bases not matched to a gene; V was cut back by 6 bases and J by 3 bases. Per the germline V gene, CDR1 is SGHTA and CDR2 is FQGNSA. This CDR3 is 13 amino acids long. The CDR3 spells CASRQDRDYGYTF. CDR3 nucleotides: TGTGCCAGCAGACAGGACAGGGACTATGGCTACACCTTC. The full variable domain, rest sourced from reference TRBV7-2 and TRBJ1-2, is GAGVSQSPSNKVTEKGKDVELRCDPISGHTALYWYRQSLGQGLEFLIYFQGNSAPDKSGLPSDRFSAERTGGSVSTLTIQRTQQEDSAVYLCASRQDRDYGYTFGSGTRLTVV.

The chain has TRBV5-1 and TRBJ1-2; the match to TRBD1 covers 12 bases. This CDR3 is built from 15 residues. The germline gives CDR1 SGHRS, CDR2 YFSETQ. With 4 bases clipped from V and 6 bases from J, the junction kept 7 bases outside the gene matches. The CDR3 DNA is TGCGCCAGCAGCCCAACCGGGACAGGGGGCAATGGCTACACCTTC. Protein sequence: CASSPTGTGGNGYTF.

The chain couples TRBV7-6 to TRBJ2-5, with TRBD2 identical over 13 bases. CDR3 length: 14 residues. Germline-derived CDR1 and CDR2 are SGHVS and FNYEAQ. J gave up 14 bases and V 4 bases, and 10 bases lay outside the gene matches. DNA of the CDR3: TGTGCCAGCAGCTCCGCCACTAGCGGGGGGGCTGGCTACTTC. This encodes CASSSATSGGAGYF.

The rearrangement joins TRBV2 to TRBJ2-3; 10 nucleotides match TRBD2. J lost 2 bases, V lost 8 bases, and 10 bases had no gene match. The CDR3 runs to 16 residues. Germline CDR1 SNHLY, CDR2 FYNNEI. The CDR3 DNA reads as TGTGCCAGCGGGAGGATTAGCGGGGGGACCACAGATACGCAGTATTTT. This sequence encodes CASGRISGGTTDTQYF.

The J gene is TRBJ1-1, the V gene TRBV5-1; D unclear. The V and J ends lost 5 bases and 1 base respectively, with 9 bases between them. Germline V lookup: CDR1 SGHRS, CDR2 YFSETQ. The CDR3 length is 13 residues. The CDR3 sequence is CASRPTENTEAFF. The CDR3 DNA follows: TGCGCCAGCAGGCCGACGGAGAACACTGAAGCTTTCTTT.

The count of this clone is one. The chain uses TRBV4-1 and TRBJ2-2; 11 bases are a match to TRBD2. V gave up 4 bases and J gave up 0 bases; unmatched junction bases: 4. This CDR3 region has 17 residues. Germline values: CDR1 MGHRA, CDR2 YSYEKL. As DNA, the CDR3 is TGCGCCAGCAGCCCTACACTAGCGGGGGCGAACACCGGGGAGCTGTTTTTT. Translation gives CASSPTLAGANTGELFF.

This clone counts as large. J is TRBJ2-1 and V is TRBV28; TRBD2 agrees at 8 bases. V shed 4 bases, J shed 15 bases, and the junction held 11 bases outside the gene matches. The CDR3 consists of 13 residues. Per the germline V gene, CDR1 is MDHEN and CDR2 is SYDVKM. For the CDR3, the DNA is TGTGCCAGCAGTTCCATCCACGGGGGGGTTTGGTTCTTC. Protein sequence: CASSSIHGGVWFF.

Note on this clone: Other DNA sequences of this sample code for an identical CDR3. The CDR3 DNA sequence: TGCGCCAGCAGCTTGACAGGCACTGGAAACACCATATATTTT. Translating gives CASSLTGTGNTIYF. This chain uses TRBV5-1 with TRBJ1-3, with D perhaps matching TRBD1 (5 bases). Germline assignment: CDR1 SGHRS and CDR2 YFSETQ. V lost 1 base, J lost 2 bases, and 7 bases lay in between. The CDR3 spans 14 residues.

This chain joins TRBV2 and TRBJ1-2, with D uncertain. The CDR3 is 10 amino acids. Trimming shortened V by 8 bases and J by 5 bases, and 6 bases separated the two germline ends. Per the germline V gene, CDR1 is SNHLY and CDR2 is FYNNEI. CDR3 coding DNA: TGTGCCAGCGGGTCGTATGGCTACACCTTC. Translated: CASGSYGYTF. The entire variable domain, with the rest obtained from reference TRBV2 and TRBJ1-2, is as follows: EPEVTQTPSHQVTQMGQEVILRCVPISNHLYFYWYRQILGQKVEFLVSFYNNEISEKSEIFDDQFSVERPDGSNFTLKIRSTKLEDSAMYFCASGSYGYTFGSGTRLTVV.

The V call is TRBV7-3, the J call TRBJ2-6, with 11 positions matching TRBD1. The CDR3 covers 15 residues. Germline V gives CDR1 SGHTA, CDR2 FQGTGA. Trimming at V came to 5 bases and at J to 13 bases, leaving 10 bases not matched to a gene. In DNA, the CDR3 is TGTGCCAGCAGCATGGGACAGGGGGATTCTCGGGTCCTGACTTTC. Protein product: CASSMGQGDSRVLTF.

The chain has TRBV27 and TRBJ2-7; D is perhaps TRBD2 (6 bases). V shed 5 bases and J shed 7 bases, with 9 bases lying between them. The CDR3 contains 11 residues. The germline V gene encodes CDR1 MNHEY and CDR2 SMNVEV (reference sequence). The chain's CDR3 is CASSKGREQYF. The CDR3 region has the DNA TGTGCCAGCAGTAAGGGGAGGGAGCAGTACTTC.

V is TRBV2 and J is TRBJ2-5; TRBD2 is a possible D gene (5 bases). The CDR3 length is 15 residues. CDR1 and CDR2 from the germline V gene are SNHLY and FYNNEI. V was shortened by 3 bases and J by 4 bases, with 15 bases between the two germline ends. In nucleotides, the CDR3 is TGTGCCAGCAGTGATCCAGCGGTCTCTGGAGAGACCCAGTACTTC. This translates into CASSDPAVSGETQYF.

This clone was observed a single time. The V and J genes are TRBV7-3 and TRBJ2-6; either TRBD1 or TRBD2 may fit D (5 bases each). The CDR3 runs 16 residues. V was cut by 5 bases and J by 0 bases, with 11 bases left in between. Germline V gives CDR1 SGHTA, CDR2 FQGTGA. CDR3 region: CASSRGVSSGANVLTF. CDR3 nucleotides: TGTGCCAGCAGCCGAGGGGTTTCCTCTGGGGCCAACGTCCTGACTTTC.

This chain uses TRBV30 with TRBJ1-5; D is unclear. The CDR3 runs to 14 residues. V was pared by 2 bases and J by 0 bases, with 8 bases between. In germline, CDR1 is GTSNPN, CDR2 SVGIG (reference sequence). The CDR3 DNA sequence: TGTGCCTGGAGTTTGGGATATAGCAATCAGCCCCAGCATTTT. Encoded protein: CAWSLGYSNQPQHF.

The V call is TRBV7-9, the J call TRBJ2-1, with D hard to call. This CDR3 contains 12 residues. V was pared by 5 bases and J by 9 bases, with 11 bases between. Germline-derived CDR1 and CDR2 are SEHNR and FQNEAQ (reference sequence). CDR3 protein: CASSTDLREQFF. For the CDR3, the DNA is TGTGCCAGCAGCACTGACCTGCGTGAGCAGTTCTTC.

J is TRBJ2-2 and V is TRBV5-4, with D perhaps TRBD1 (5 bases). The ends were cut back, 3 bases at V and 2 bases at J, with 8 bases in the middle. The germline V gene encodes CDR1 SGHNT and CDR2 YYREEE (reference sequence). This CDR3 comprises 14 residues. The CDR3 spells CASSSRANTGELFF. CDR3 in DNA: TGTGCCAGCAGCTCCAGGGCCAACACCGGGGAGCTGTTTTTT.

The V gene is TRBV11-2, the J gene TRBJ2-5; D is perhaps TRBD1 (6 bases). Germline CDR1 and CDR2: SGHAT and FQNNGV. CDR3 length: 16 amino acids. Trimming left V 2 bases short and J 1 base short, with 14 bases between. CDR3 DNA: TGTGCCAGCAGCTTAAATAGGGACATCCTCCAAGAGACCCAGTACTTC. It specifies CASSLNRDILQETQYF.

This clone was seen a handful of times. This chain joins TRBV6-1 and TRBJ1-2; D possibly corresponds to TRBD1 (6 bases). Trimming removed 9 bases at V and 1 base at J, with 12 bases between. This CDR3 spans 13 amino acids. From germline, CDR1 is MNHNS and CDR2 SASEGT. CDR3 sequence: CASSQGLNYGYTF. CDR3 DNA sequence: TGTGCCAGTTCCCAGGGGCTTAACTATGGCTACACCTTC.

In DNA, the CDR3 is TGTGCCAGCAGCTCGGGGCTTACTGAAGCTTTCTTT. This codes for CASSSGLTEAFF. The chain joins TRBV5-4 to TRBJ1-1; D possibly corresponds to TRBD1 (5 bases). CDR3 length: 12 amino acids. Between the trimmed V and J ends, which lost 3 bases and 5 bases, there was a span of 8 bases. CDR1 SGHNT and CDR2 YYREEE come from the germline V gene (reference sequence). The whole variable domain, filled in from reference TRBV5-4 and TRBJ1-1, reads ETGVTQSPTHLIKTRGQQVTLRCSSQSGHNTVSWYQQALGQGPQFIFQYYREEENGRGNFPPRFSGLQFPNYSSELNVNALELDDSALYLCASSSGLTEAFFGQGTRLTVV.

This chain links TRBV5-1 with TRBJ1-1; D is unresolved. CDR3 length: 15 residues. Germline V gene lookup returns CDR1 SGHRS and CDR2 YFSETQ. V lost 4 bases and J 2 bases, leaving 15 bases between the germline ends. The CDR3: CASSASPRPNTEAFF. Here the CDR3 DNA reads TGCGCCAGCAGCGCGAGTCCGAGACCTAACACTGAAGCTTTCTTT.

The V and J genes are TRBV6-5 and TRBJ2-1; 10 nucleotides line up with TRBD1. This CDR3 has 13 amino acids. With V trimmed by 5 bases and J by 14 bases, 9 bases remained unmatched. Per the germline V gene, CDR1 is MNHEY and CDR2 is SVGAGI. CDR3 DNA sequence: TGTGCCAGCAGTGAAGATAAGGGGACAGGGGAGTTCTTC. This codes for CASSEDKGTGEFF.

This clone was observed a few times. The rearrangement joins TRBV5-4 to TRBJ1-2, with D tentatively TRBD1 (6 bases). Trimming stripped 0 bases from V and 4 bases from J, with 10 bases between. The CDR3 contains 14 residues. In germline, CDR1 is SGHNT, CDR2 YYREEE (reference sequence). Written as DNA, the CDR3 is TGTGCCAGCAGCTTGGGACAGGAGATCTATGGCTACACCTTC. Protein sequence: CASSLGQEIYGYTF.